This T cell receptor beta chain was recorded in a study of Ad26.COV2.S vaccination and SARS-CoV-2 variants. The CDR3 has 13 amino acids. Trimming cost V 7 bases and J 5 bases, with 14 bases left between them. Germline values: CDR1 MNHEY, CDR2 SMNVEV (reference sequence). Treatment described: 19 received Ad26.COV2.S at low or high dose, single or two shots; about 5 received placebo; per-sample allocation not given. The samples date from day 63 after the first vaccine or placebo injection. In Boston, the donor was an adult between 18-55 years of age. Measured with immunoSEQ multiplex PCR; TCRdb has only the in-frame clones, and not every one. The sample has 400,000 to 450,000 clones, about 92% seen once.

Sequencing was performed on peripheral blood, taken in a trial of Ad26.COV2.S vaccine versus placebo. This receptor was obtained from a person between 18 and 65 years old who received the Ad26.COV2.S COVID-19 vaccine or a placebo. This chain connects TRBV27 to TRBJ1-2; D remains unclear. CDR3 in DNA: TGTGCCAGCAAACCCATGGGTCGATATGGCTACACCTTC. Amino acids: CASKPMGRYGYTF.